This record concerns one T cell receptor (beta chain) sequence. No cognate antigen has been identified for it. No base qualities exist here, and no much larger clone lies one base off it. The record originates from a study of T cells after yellow fever vaccination (dated by TCRdb to between 2019 and 2020). Looking at the study overall: The SMART-Seq v4 Ultra Low Input RNA kit was used to prepare libraries from fractions with low cell numbers. Blood was collected at multiple timepoints before and after primary and secondary immunization, and bulk PBMC replicates and cell subsets were isolated. To follow T-cell clones before and after primary and booster YFV17D yellow fever vaccination, bulk TCR alpha and beta repertoires were sequenced over time. Two healthy male donors, one aged 18 to 29 and one aged 30 to 40 years, made up the cohort.

TCR cDNA was made using 5'RACE template switching, a step that added a universal primer site and unique molecular identifiers. Priming of cDNA synthesis was performed from both the TCR alpha and TCR beta constant segments. Library amplification used two PCR steps, and the second PCR step added sample barcodes and sequencing adapters. Sequencing of libraries was done on Illumina HiSeq 2500 (2x100 bp) or NovaSeq (2x150 bp). In the paper's pipeline: MIGEC was used to demultiplex reads and collapse the reads into UMI consensus sequences, and MiXCR was used for V(D)J alignment. Vaccine-responding clonotypes were defined with edgeR using replicate PBMC samples, requiring FDR below 0.01 and a log2 fold change above 5 up to day 15. Each bulk clonotype was labeled CD4 or CD8 based on which sequenced repertoire, CD4 or CD8, contained the clonotype at higher abundance. Using fastp at Q25 and MiXCR, TCRdb reprocessed the public reads and kept productive beta chains. Every CDR3 protein is listed once, alongside the most common genes and DNA of its rows. None of the V and J calls come from the authors' own analysis; TCRdb made them. This sample lists around 590,000 distinct CDR3 sequences; around 12% were detected once. Together, the top ten hold about 15% of the sample.

The treatment or condition label for this specimen denotes: live attenuated yellow fever vaccine strain. At each blood-draw timepoint, two biological replicates of bulk PBMCs were obtained. PBMCs were isolated from peripheral blood using a standard Ficoll-Paque protocol. TriZol was used to extract RNA from bulk PBMCs, CD4 and CD8 fractions, and dextramer-positive and dextramer-negative fractions. The research as a whole found: Only a couple of donors were included in the study, so the extent to which the findings can be generalized is limited. A small share of clonotypes was detected in both CD4 and CD8 compartments, with the overlap likely arising from convergent recombination. The secondary T-cell response was found to be weaker but faster than the primary response, with a peak reached on day 5 rather than on day 15. After the booster, most clones that had expanded after primary vaccination were detected again (about 97% of CD4 and around 88% of CD8), suggesting broad maintenance of memory. Computational filtering was needed because FACS-sorted repertoires could contain abundant contaminating clonotypes from the bulk population.

V sheds 1 base and J sheds 6 bases, leaving 21 bases between their ends. For CDR1 and CDR2, the germline V gene lists SGHTA and FQGNSA. The CDR3 has 17 amino acids, counting the end cysteine and phenylalanine. The kept DNA is CDR3 alone, 51 bases in frame from the first base. The TCR was taken from a man aged 25-45 years who received the YFV17D yellow fever vaccine. This chain joins TRBV7-2 to TRBJ2-5, with TRBD1 perhaps the D gene, on 6 matching bases. The sample consisted of PBMCs, taken on the day of the yellow fever booster vaccination. The nucleotide sequence is given as TGTGCCAGCAGCTTAGGGCAGGGGACGACACGCTACAAGACCCAGTACTTC. The translation is CASSLGQGTTRYKTQYF.